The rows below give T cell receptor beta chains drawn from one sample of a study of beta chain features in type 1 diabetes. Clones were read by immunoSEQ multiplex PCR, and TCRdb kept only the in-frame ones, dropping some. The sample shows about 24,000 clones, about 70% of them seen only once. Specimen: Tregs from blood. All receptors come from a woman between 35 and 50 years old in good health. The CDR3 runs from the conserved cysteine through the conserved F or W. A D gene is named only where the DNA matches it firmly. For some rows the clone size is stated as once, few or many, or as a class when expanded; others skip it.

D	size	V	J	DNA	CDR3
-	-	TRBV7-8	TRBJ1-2	TGTGCCAGCAGCCAGCGGGACCTCAGATATGGCTACACCTTC	CASSQRDLRYGYTF
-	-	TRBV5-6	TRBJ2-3	TGTGCCAGCAGCTCGGACTCGCCCTATACGCAGTATTTT	CASSSDSPYTQYF
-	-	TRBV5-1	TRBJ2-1	TGCGCCAGCAGCAGAACTGATAACTCCTACAATGAGCAGTTCTTC	CASSRTDNSYNEQFF
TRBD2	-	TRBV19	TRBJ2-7	TGTGCCAGTAGCATCACCAGCGGGGGGTCCTACGAGCAGTACTTC	CASSITSGGSYEQYF
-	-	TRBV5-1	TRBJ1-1	TGCGCCAGCAGCTTGGCAGGCAAAAACACTGAAGCTTTCTTT	CASSLAGKNTEAFF
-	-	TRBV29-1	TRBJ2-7	TGCAGCGTCGGTCGATCCCCCTACGAGCAGTACTTC	CSVGRSPYEQYF
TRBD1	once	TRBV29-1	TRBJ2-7	TGCAGCGTATCGACCGGGACAGGGGGAAACGAGCAGTACTTC	CSVSTGTGGNEQYF
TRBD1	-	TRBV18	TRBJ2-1	TGTGCCAGCTCACCCGGGACAGCGTTAGACAATGAGCAGTTCTTC	CASSPGTALDNEQFF
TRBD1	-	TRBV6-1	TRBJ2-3	TGTGCCAGCAGTGAAGCGCTGACGGGGACAGGGCACACAGATACGCAGTATTTT	CASSEALTGTGHTDTQYF
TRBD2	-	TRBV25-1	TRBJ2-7	TGTGCCAGCAGTCCCCATCCCGGGACTAGTTCCGACGAGCAGTACTTC	CASSPHPGTSSDEQYF
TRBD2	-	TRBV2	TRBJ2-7	TGTGCCAGCAACGGGGGTAGCGGGGGCTACGAGCAGTACTTC	CASNGGSGGYEQYF
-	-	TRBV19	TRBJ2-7	TGTGCCAGTATGGGGGGACCCTACGAGCAGTACTTC	CASMGGPYEQYF
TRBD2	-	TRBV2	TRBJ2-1	TGTGCCAGCACCGGCGAGAGCGGGGGGGTCAATGAGCAGTTCTTC	CASTGESGGVNEQFF
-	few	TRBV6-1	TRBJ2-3	TGTGCCAGCAGTGAAAAGGCAGGGTTTTCAGATACGCAGTATTTT	CASSEKAGFSDTQYF
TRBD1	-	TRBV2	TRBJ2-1	TGTGCCAGCAGTGCCCTGGACAGGGATGAGCAGTTCTTC	CASSALDRDEQFF
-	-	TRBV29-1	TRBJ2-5	TGCAGCGTTGAAGGTGTGGGGAGCGAGACCCAGTACTTC	CSVEGVGSETQYF
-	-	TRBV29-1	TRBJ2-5	TGCAGCGTTTTTAGAGGGCAAGAGACCCAGTACTTC	CSVFRGQETQYF